Reported below is one T cell receptor beta chain. The antigen is unknown. This entry belongs to a study of cytotoxic CD8 clonotypes in ibrutinib-treated CLL. The overall study: About 25 partial and 2 complete responses; at median approximately 6 years, approximately 14 remitted, approximately 12 progressed. Whole-study results and caveats: Upon ibrutinib response clonality rose, and upon progression it fell back toward baseline. Treatment left the uncommon public clonotypes either contracted or stable in frequency. Collection times varied between progressing and sustained-remission patients.

This table comes from immunoSEQ multiplex PCR, and its TCRdb copy is limited to in-frame clones, with some not included. This sample has some 81,000 clones, with about four fifths found just once. The source was PBMCs, collected after 12 months of ibrutinib treatment. This TCR was recovered from a human donor with chronic lymphocytic leukemia.

CDR3 DNA: TGTGCCAGCAGCTTGGGGGTAGCGGGCGGGGAGGAGCAGTTCTTC. Translating it yields CASSLGVAGGEEQFF. The V call is TRBV5-4, the J call TRBJ2-1, with 7 nucleotides matching TRBD2. The trim removed 0 bases at V and 10 bases at J, leaving 10 bases unmatched. This CDR3 has 15 amino acids. Germline CDR1 SGHNT, CDR2 YYREEE (reference sequence).